This T cell receptor (beta chain) originates from a study of CD8 T cells in Susac syndrome. CDR1 and CDR2 (germline): LNHDA, SQIVND (reference sequence). The CDR3 covers 14 residues. J was trimmed by 4 bases and V by 3 bases; bases with no gene match: 5. RNA amounts of about 0.5 to 1 ug underwent reverse transcription with random hexamers. TCRdb reprocessed the immunoSEQ multiplex PCR reads via MiXCR and lists one record per CDR3 protein. The data contain about 120,000 distinct CDR3 sequences, 85% to 95% of them singletons. This sequence originates from a human donor with Susac syndrome. Sequencing was done on a sample of CD8+ T cells from PBMCs. The gene calls are TRBV19 and TRBJ1-2, with TRBD1 matching over 7 bases. The CDR3 nucleotides read TGTGCCAGTAGTATTTCGACAGGGCTCTATGGCTACACCTTC. This encodes CASSISTGLYGYTF.